Reported below is one TCR beta chain. The repertoire was sequenced with immunoSEQ multiplex PCR; TCRdb's copy has only in-frame clones and lacks some. The sample has 2 million to 3 million clones; approximately 93% are singletons. The data derive from a study of shared clonotypes between healthy human individuals. The CDR3 extends over 17 amino acids. With 0 bases removed from V and 0 bases from J, the gap between germline ends came to 15 bases. Germline V gene lookup returns CDR1 MNHNS and CDR2 SASEGT. The gene calls are TRBV6-1 and TRBJ2-7, with D maybe TRBD2 (6 bases). The sequence was obtained from a man younger than 35 in good health. Some clones in this sample may be carry-over from other donors' samples. The material sequenced was naive CD4+ T cells from PBMCs. Subset reported: CD45RA+ positively selected. CDR3 region: CASSEAGKRAYSYEQYF. CDR3 nucleotides: TGTGCCAGCAGTGAAGCGGGGAAGCGGGCATACTCCTACGAGCAGTACTTC.